A selection of T cell receptor beta chains follows, all from one sample in a study of OX40 agonist ivuxolimab in advanced cancers. Repertoires were generated with immunoSEQ multiplex PCR, while TCRdb's copy carries only in-frame clones and drops some. In the table there are 80,000 or so clones, more than 70% of which are singletons. Sequenced here: CD4+ or CD8+ T cells sorted from blood, sampled in a trial of the OX40 agonist ivuxolimab. These receptors all stem from an adult with an advanced solid tumor such as melanoma, head and neck, liver or kidney cancer. CDR3s leave out the opening cysteine and the closing phenylalanine or tryptophan. Each record gives: CDR3 protein, D gene, V gene, clone size. D genes are given only for firm matches. Size tells how often a clone was seen (once, few, many) or the class of an expanded clone, and some rows leave it out.

AWGAGTYEQY	TRBD2	TRBV30	NA
ASRRPGMAEAF	NA	TRBV2	NA
ASSERGPNNSPLH	NA	TRBV6-1	NA
AISDSGSRDEQY	TRBD2	TRBV10-3	NA
ASSLNLGLAGGFRGTDTQY	TRBD2	TRBV5-1	NA
AWSASRGLYTEAF	TRBD1	TRBV30	once
ASSRHLGDTSYEQY	NA	TRBV4-1	NA
ASVPPTGRKGNTEAF	NA	TRBV12-5	once
ASSELRGRGQETQY	TRBD1	TRBV25-1	once
AKRDSRGASYEQY	NA	TRBV19	NA
ASSLAGQVSQPQH	TRBD1	TRBV5-1	NA
ASSVIRTGHYEQY	TRBD1	TRBV2	NA
ASSISGTRSYNEQF	TRBD2	TRBV11-1	NA
ASSPSGVFTDTQY	TRBD2	TRBV11-2	NA
ATRDRVKPETQY	TRBD1	TRBV10-3	NA